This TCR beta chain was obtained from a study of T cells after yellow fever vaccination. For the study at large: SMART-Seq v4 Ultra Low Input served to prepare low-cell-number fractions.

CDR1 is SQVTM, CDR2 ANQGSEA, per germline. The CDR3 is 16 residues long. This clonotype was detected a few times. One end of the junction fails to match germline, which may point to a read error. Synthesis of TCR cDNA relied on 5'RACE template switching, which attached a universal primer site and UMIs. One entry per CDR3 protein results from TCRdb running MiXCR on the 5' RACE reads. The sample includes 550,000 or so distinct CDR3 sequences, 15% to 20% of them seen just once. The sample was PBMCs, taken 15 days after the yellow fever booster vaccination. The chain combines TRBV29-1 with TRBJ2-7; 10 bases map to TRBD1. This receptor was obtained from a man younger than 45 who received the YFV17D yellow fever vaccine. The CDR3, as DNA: TGCAGCGTTGAAGGCCCACTTGGACAGGGGGTGGGGGAGCGGTACTTC. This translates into CSVEGPLGQGVGERYF.